This T cell receptor (beta chain) is from a study of graft-versus-host responses after intestinal transplantation. Overall study: Every recipient had anti-thymocyte globulin induction and around 3 years of tacrolimus plus steroids.

This clone has just a few counts. Its target is not known. TCRdb's table, derived via immunoSEQ multiplex PCR, lists solely in-frame clones and lacks some. The repertoire holds fewer than 80,000 clones, with 90% as singletons. This CDR3 contains 15 residues. Germline loops: CDR1 MNHNS, CDR2 SASEGT. V shed 6 bases and J 6 bases; nucleotides not matched to a gene: 7. The clonotype comes from a human donor who was the organ donor for an intestinal transplant. Specimen: unstimulated CD8+ T cells sorted from spleen or lymph node cells, collected before transplant. This chain connects TRBV6-1 to TRBJ2-3, with 12 bases that match TRBD2. The CDR3 protein is CASSMTSGSPDTQYF. The CDR3, as DNA: TGTGCCAGCAGCATGACTAGCGGGAGCCCTGATACGCAGTATTTT.